This T cell receptor (beta chain) was captured in a study of T cell clonotyping in hematopoietic cell transplantation. CDR3 length equals 16 residues. V shed 0 bases and J shed 5 bases, with 16 bases lying between them. Germline loops: CDR1 LGHNA, CDR2 YSLEER. Time point here: recipient sample about 28 days before transplant, after cytoreduction. Recipient blood drawn about 28 days pretransplant and days 30, 100, 180 after. Clones were read by immunoSEQ multiplex PCR, and TCRdb kept only the in-frame ones, dropping some. This table has 35,000 to 45,000 clones, 90% to 95% appearing once. Material: peripheral blood mononuclear cells, obtained before stem cell transplant. This sequence joins TRBV4-3 and TRBJ2-5, with D maybe TRBD2 (5 bases). The receptor's source is a man between 35 and 55 years old with chronic myeloid leukemia. Some clones in this sample may be carry-over from other donors' samples. CDR3 DNA sequence: TGCGCCAGCAGCCAAGATCCCCCCGGGGATGGGGAGACCCAGTACTTC. Translated: CASSQDPPGDGETQYF.